The source of this T cell receptor beta chain is a study of brain metastases from non-small cell lung cancer. Deletions cut 7 bases from V and 3 bases from J, with 10 bases between. The germline V gene encodes CDR1 MNHEY and CDR2 SVGAGI. This CDR3 region has 13 residues. In its sample, this clone ranks as large. What it binds is not known. Study-level points and caveats: TCR repertoires overlapped largely between brain metastases and matched primaries.

Assay used: immunoSEQ multiplex PCR; TCRdb lists only in-frame clones, some missing. The sample shows 4,000 to 5,000 clones, about 74% of them seen only once. Sequenced: primary lung tumor tissue. This clonotype was sampled from a donor at least 40 years old with non-small cell lung cancer. The chain combines TRBV6-5 with TRBJ1-3; no clear D. The CDR3 nucleotides read TGTGCCAGCACCTTCGGGGTTGGAAACACCATATATTTT. This sequence encodes CASTFGVGNTIYF.